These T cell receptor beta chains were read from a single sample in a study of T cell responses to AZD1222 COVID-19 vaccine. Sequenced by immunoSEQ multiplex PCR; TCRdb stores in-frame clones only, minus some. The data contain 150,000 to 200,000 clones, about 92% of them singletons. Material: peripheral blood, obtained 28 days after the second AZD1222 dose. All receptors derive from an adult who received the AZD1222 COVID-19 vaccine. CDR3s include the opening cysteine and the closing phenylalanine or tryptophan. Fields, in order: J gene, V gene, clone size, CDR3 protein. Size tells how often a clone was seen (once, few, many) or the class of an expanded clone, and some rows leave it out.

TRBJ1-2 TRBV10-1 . CASSPGTVPNYGYTF
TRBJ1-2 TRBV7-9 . CASSSSGSQDYGYTF
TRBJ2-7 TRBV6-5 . CASTPPGADEQYF
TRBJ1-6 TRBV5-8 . CASSLVLLGNSPLHF
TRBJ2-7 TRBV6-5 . CASSYGRLAYEQYF
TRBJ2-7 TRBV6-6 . CASSPGQGQQYF
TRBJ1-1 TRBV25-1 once CASSDRQAEAFF
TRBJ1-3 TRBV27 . CASSFRGGNTIYF
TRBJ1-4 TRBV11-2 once CASSLSTGWNEKLFF
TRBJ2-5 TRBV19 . CASSISLAGAQETQYF
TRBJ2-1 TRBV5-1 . CASSTTGPYNEQFF
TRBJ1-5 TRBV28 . CASSFRDRGYQPQHF
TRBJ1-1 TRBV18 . CASSPGVNTEAFF
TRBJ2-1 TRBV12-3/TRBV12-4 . CASSMNERGEQFF
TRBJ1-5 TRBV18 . CASSPRDSSNQPQHF
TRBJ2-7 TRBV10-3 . CAISEVQGFSSYEQYF
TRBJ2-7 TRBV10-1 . CASSEGGIAYEQYF
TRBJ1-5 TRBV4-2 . CASSQEAVETNQPQHF
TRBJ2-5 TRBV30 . CAWRIGGKTQYF
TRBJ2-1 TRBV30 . CAWSEGGSEQFF
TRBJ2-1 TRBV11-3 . CASSRDKGNEQFF
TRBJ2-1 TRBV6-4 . CASTTSGMASYNEQFF
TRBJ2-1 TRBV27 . CASSLLPAGVNHEQFF
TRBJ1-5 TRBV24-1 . CATSDRGSNQPQHF
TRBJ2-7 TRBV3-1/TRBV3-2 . CASSPRGGLEEQYF
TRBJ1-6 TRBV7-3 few CASSSTGGDNSPLHF
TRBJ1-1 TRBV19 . CASSMGSGGQGGTEAFF
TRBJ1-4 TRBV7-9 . CASTQGGQGEKLFF
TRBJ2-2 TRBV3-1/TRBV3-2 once CASSHWRGGNTGELFF
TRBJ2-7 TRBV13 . CASSFSRGGTPYEQYF
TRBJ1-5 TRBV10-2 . CASTEGGGSNQPQHF
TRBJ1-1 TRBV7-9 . CASSLGSPGTFF
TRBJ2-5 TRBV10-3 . CAIRGSTAREGGETQYF
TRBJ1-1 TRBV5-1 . CASSFLPGQGGNTEAFF
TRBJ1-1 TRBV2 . CASRLRVENTEAFF
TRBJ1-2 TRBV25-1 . CATGGSYGYTF
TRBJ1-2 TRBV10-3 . CAIGTGGGGYGYTF
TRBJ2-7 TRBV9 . CASSVDEVRVYEQYF
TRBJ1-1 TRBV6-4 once CASSRGQGADTEAFF
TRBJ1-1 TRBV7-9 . CASTYERQFSLNTEAFF
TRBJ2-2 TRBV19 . CASSGQRGLAGPTGELFF
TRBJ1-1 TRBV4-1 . CASSQVPRNTEAFF
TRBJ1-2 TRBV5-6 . CASQKGGFGYTF
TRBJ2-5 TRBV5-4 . CASLAGAETQYF
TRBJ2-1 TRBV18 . CASSPPVYNEQFF